What follows are 26 T cell receptor beta chains derived from one specimen sequenced in a study of T cells in Graves' hyperthyroidism and ophthalmopathy. Researchers took RNA transcripts and amplified the TCR beta CDR3 regions from them. The TCR CDR3 was amplified in a first-round RT-PCR using the HTBI primer set. TCRdb reanalysed the multiplex PCR reads using MiXCR and keeps one entry per CDR3 protein. The table lists under 250,000 distinct CDR3 sequences, approximately 24% of them singletons. Source material: blood. Source of these receptors: a woman aged 40 to 55 with Graves' ophthalmopathy.

This clonotype counts as medium-sized. The V gene is TRBV7-2, the J gene TRBJ2-5; D may be TRBD2 (5 bases). From germline, CDR1 is SGHTA and CDR2 FQGNSA. V was shortened by 1 base and J by 4 bases, with 10 bases between the two germline ends. There are 14 residues in the CDR3. CDR3 in amino acids: CASSLVGSGETQYF. CDR3 DNA: TGTGCCAGCAGCTTAGTGGGGAGCGGAGAGACCCAGTACTTC.

The chain links TRBV5-1 to TRBJ2-5; D unclear. The CDR3 is made up of 13 amino acids. The germline V gene encodes CDR1 SGHRS and CDR2 YFSETQ. The V and J ends lost 5 bases and 2 bases respectively, with 10 bases between them. CDR3 sequence: CASRVQNQETQYF. The CDR3 DNA reads as TGCGCCAGCAGAGTACAGAATCAAGAGACCCAGTACTTC.

This clonotype was picked up many times. The V and J genes are TRBV28 and TRBJ1-5, with D perhaps matching TRBD1 (6 bases). The CDR3 is 14 amino acids. Per the germline V gene, CDR1 is MDHEN and CDR2 is SYDVKM. Trimming stripped 6 bases from V and 6 bases from J, with 15 bases between. The chain's CDR3 is CASSLGTFAQPQHF. The CDR3 DNA follows: TGTGCCAGCAGCTTAGGGACATTTGCTCAGCCCCAGCATTTT.

In this sample, this clonotype turned up a few times. The rearrangement uses TRBV5-1 and TRBJ2-5; a possible D gene is TRBD1 (6 bases). Germline CDR1 and CDR2: SGHRS and YFSETQ. The CDR3 has 16 amino acids. The ends were cut back, 3 bases at V and 4 bases at J, with 19 bases in the middle. CDR3 loop: CASSSSGTHQGETQYF. DNA for the CDR3: TGCGCCAGCAGCTCGTCCGGGACACACCAGGGAGAGACCCAGTACTTC. Using reference TRBV5-1 and TRBJ2-5 for the parts outside the CDR3, the full variable domain is KAGVTQTPRYLIKTRGQQVTLSCSPISGHRSVSWYQQTPGQGLQFLFEYFSETQRNKGNFPGRFSGRQFSNSRSEMNVSTLELGDSALYLCASSSSGTHQGETQYFGPGTRLLVL.

This clonotype has at least ten counts. This chain connects TRBV5-5 to TRBJ1-5; D remains unclear. CDR1 SGHKS and CDR2 YYEKEE come from the germline V gene (reference sequence). CDR3 size: 13 residues. V was clipped by 1 base and J by 2 bases, with 4 bases between them. The CDR3 loop is CASSLKGNQPQHF. The CDR3 nucleotides read TGTGCCAGCAGCTTGAAAGGCAATCAGCCCCAGCATTTT.

This clonotype was found many times. The gene calls are TRBV7-3 and TRBJ2-2; 7 nucleotides match TRBD2. Germline V gene data show CDR1 as SGHTA and CDR2 as FQGTGA. Unmatched junction bases numbered 13, after V lost 4 bases and J lost 5 bases. The CDR3 is 17 residues long. CDR3 nucleotide sequence: TGTGCCAGCAGCTCCGTCGGGGCGGGAGCGGGTACCGGGGAGCTGTTTTTT. Translating it yields CASSSVGAGAGTGELFF. Full variable domain (missing parts from reference TRBV7-3 and TRBJ2-2): GAGVSQTPSNKVTEKGKYVELRCDPISGHTALYWYRQSLGQGPEFLIYFQGTGAADDSGLPNDRFFAVRPEGSVSTLKIQRTERGDSAVYLCASSSVGAGAGTGELFFGEGSRLTVL.

This clonotype was picked up many times. This chain links TRBV28 with TRBJ1-1, with no clear D. Germline CDR1 and CDR2: MDHEN and SYDVKM. The CDR3 is made up of 14 amino acids. Trimming took off 2 bases at V and 0 bases at J, with 7 bases between the two ends. In DNA form, the CDR3 reads TGTGCCAGCAGTTTAGCACAGTTGAACACTGAAGCTTTCTTT. Amino acid sequence: CASSLAQLNTEAFF.

In its sample, this clonotype was seen many times. The chain combines TRBV15 with TRBJ1-1; D is perhaps TRBD1 (5 bases). This CDR3 has 16 amino acids. CDR1 and CDR2 from the germline V gene are LNHNV and YYDKDF (reference sequence). V was cut by 0 bases and J by 5 bases, with 16 bases left in between. CDR3 DNA sequence: TGTGCCACCAGCAGAGATGGTTGGGCAGGGTATACTGAAGCTTTCTTT. This sequence encodes CATSRDGWAGYTEAFF. The full variable domain, with the rest looked up from reference TRBV15 and TRBJ1-1, is DAMVIQNPRYQVTQFGKPVTLSCSQTLNHNVMYWYQQKSSQAPKLLFHYYDKDFNNEADTPDNFQSRRPNTSFCFLDIRSPGLGDTAMYLCATSRDGWAGYTEAFFGQGTRLTVV.

This clonotype was recorded many times. The V gene is TRBV7-2, the J gene TRBJ2-5, with TRBD2 matching over 10 bases. V lost 5 bases to trimming and J lost 5 bases; unmatched junction nucleotides: 11. The CDR3 contains 16 residues. CDR1 is SGHTA, CDR2 FQGNSA, per germline. Written as DNA, the CDR3 is TGTGCCAGCAGCCCCGGGTCTAGCGGGAGAAGTGAGACCCAGTACTTC. Translating it yields CASSPGSSGRSETQYF.

The sample holds many counts of this clonotype. The chain carries TRBV12-3 or TRBV12-4 and TRBJ1-3, with TRBD1 matching 10 bases. The ends lost 5 bases at V and 8 bases at J; junction bases unmatched: 15. The CDR3 runs 17 residues. The CDR3 here is CASSPPGTGAVAHTIYF. The CDR3, as DNA: TGTGCCAGCAGTCCTCCCGGGACAGGGGCTGTGGCCCACACCATATATTTT.

This clonotype appeared many times. The chain has TRBV6-5 and TRBJ2-7; TRBD2 is a possible D gene (6 bases). V was pared by 5 bases and J by 0 bases, with 8 bases between. The V gene's germline CDR1 is MNHEY and CDR2 SVGAGI. The CDR3 is 13 amino acids. CDR3 residues: CASSILASYEQYF. The CDR3 DNA reads as TGTGCCAGCAGTATACTAGCCTCCTACGAGCAGTACTTC.

This clonotype came up many times. The CDR3 DNA is TGCAGCGTTGAAGTAGGACAGTGGGAGACTGAAGCTTTCTTT. It yields the protein CSVEVGQWETEAFF. The chain recombines TRBV29-1 with TRBJ1-1; TRBD1 might be the D (6 bases). Trimming cost V 1 base and J 5 bases, with 14 bases left between them. The CDR3 is 14 amino acids. Germline V gives CDR1 SQVTM, CDR2 ANQGSEA. Drawing the rest from reference TRBV29-1 and TRBJ1-1, the complete variable domain is SAVISQKPSRDICQRGTSLTIQCQVDSQVTMMFWYRQQPGQSLTLIATANQGSEATYESGFVIDKFPISRPNLTFSTLTVSNMSPEDSSIYLCSVEVGQWETEAFFGQGTRLTVV.

At least ten counts were recorded for this clonotype. The chain couples TRBV6-5 to TRBJ1-2; D not resolved. Trimming stripped 4 bases from V and 8 bases from J, with 8 bases between. Germline lookup yields CDR1 MNHEY and CDR2 SVGAGI. The length of the CDR3 is 11 residues. The CDR3 sequence: CASSSTRGYTF. In DNA form, the CDR3 reads TGTGCCAGCAGTTCGACACGGGGCTACACCTTC.

The CDR3 region has the DNA TGTGCCAGCAGTTATTCGGACGGGAACTACGAGCAGTACTTC. This encodes CASSYSDGNYEQYF. The rearrangement joins TRBV2 to TRBJ2-7, with D possibly TRBD2 on 5 matching bases. The CDR3 extends over 14 amino acids. Deletions cut 5 bases from V and 3 bases from J, with 14 bases between. Germline CDR1 SNHLY, CDR2 FYNNEI. Using reference TRBV2 and TRBJ2-7 for the parts outside the CDR3, the full variable domain is EPEVTQTPSHQVTQMGQEVILRCVPISNHLYFYWYRQILGQKVEFLVSFYNNEISEKSEIFDDQFSVERPDGSNFTLKIRSTKLEDSAMYFCASSYSDGNYEQYFGPGTRLTVT.

This clonotype was observed at least ten times. The chain carries TRBV30 and TRBJ1-5; D remains unclear. Between the trimmed V and J ends, which lost 2 bases and 0 bases, there was a span of 8 bases. The germline CDR1 and CDR2 sequences are GTSNPN and SVGIG (reference sequence). CDR3 length: 14 amino acids. For the CDR3, the DNA is TGTGCCTGGAGTCCAACATATAGCAATCAGCCCCAGCATTTT. Residues: CAWSPTYSNQPQHF.

This clonotype was recorded at least ten times. V is TRBV2 and J is TRBJ1-3; TRBD1 matches 7 bases. V gave up 6 bases and J gave up 4 bases; unmatched junction bases: 9. CDR3 length equals 15 residues. Germline-derived CDR1 and CDR2 are SNHLY and FYNNEI. CDR3 in DNA: TGTGCCAGCAGAGAGGACAGGTTAAAAGGAAACACCATATATTTT. This sequence encodes CASREDRLKGNTIYF.

The table lists this clonotype with many counts. CDR3: CASSISGPGELFF. The DNA for the CDR3 is TGTGCCAGTAGTATCTCGGGACCCGGGGAGCTGTTTTTT. The chain combines TRBV19 with TRBJ2-2; D is perhaps TRBD1 or TRBD2 (5 bases each). The CDR3 length is 13 residues. Germline V gives CDR1 LNHDA, CDR2 SQIVND (reference sequence). Trimming took 3 bases from V and 6 from J, leaving 8 bases between them.

This clonotype turned up a few times. The chain recombines TRBV18 with TRBJ2-7, with D perhaps matching TRBD2 (6 bases). CDR3 size: 14 residues. Germline lookup yields CDR1 KGHSH and CDR2 LQKENI. Trimming left V 6 bases short and J 0 bases short, with 12 bases between. In DNA form, the CDR3 reads TGTGCCAGCTCGCGGGGTCAAACCTCCTACGAGCAGTACTTC. It yields the protein CASSRGQTSYEQYF.

The rearrangement links TRBV6-4 to TRBJ1-5, with 11 positions matching TRBD1. The CDR3 runs to 18 residues. V dropped 2 bases and J dropped 0; count of bases not matched to a gene: 6. The germline V gene has CDR1 MRHNA and CDR2 SNTAGT. Here the CDR3 reads CASSDRDRGYNSNQPQHF. DNA of the CDR3: TGTGCCAGCAGTGACCGGGACAGGGGGTATAATAGCAATCAGCCCCAGCATTTT.

This clonotype was detected ten times or more. This chain links TRBV7-3 with TRBJ2-7, with 10 nucleotides matching TRBD1. The CDR3 extends over 14 amino acids. CDR1 is SGHTA, CDR2 FQGTGA, per germline. J gave up 5 bases and V 5 bases, and 6 bases lay outside the gene matches. CDR3 in DNA: TGTGCCAGCAGCCTTGGGACAGGGGTTGACGAGCAGTACTTC. This sequence encodes CASSLGTGVDEQYF.

This clonotype was seen many times. The chain joins TRBV7-6 to TRBJ1-2, with D tentatively TRBD1 (6 bases). Deletions cut 5 bases from V and 2 bases from J, with 12 bases between. Germline CDR1 reads SGHVS; CDR2 reads FNYEAQ. The CDR3 runs to 14 residues. The CDR3 DNA sequence: TGTGCCAGCAGCCCGTTTGGACAGAACTATGGCTACACCTTC. Amino acid sequence: CASSPFGQNYGYTF.

Many counts were recorded for this clonotype. The V and J genes are TRBV29-1 and TRBJ1-1; 8 bases agree with TRBD1. J was trimmed by 4 bases and V by 8 bases; bases with no gene match: 9. Germline V gene sequence: CDR1 SQVTM, CDR2 ANQGSEA. CDR3 length: 13 amino acids. The CDR3 sequence: CSFEQGVGTEAFF. CDR3 DNA: TGCAGCTTCGAACAGGGGGTGGGCACTGAAGCTTTCTTT.

This clonotype was observed at least ten times. This chain links TRBV5-1 with TRBJ1-3; no firm D call. Germline V gene lookup returns CDR1 SGHRS and CDR2 YFSETQ. With 3 bases removed from V and 1 base from J, the gap between germline ends came to 11 bases. This CDR3 region has 15 residues. The CDR3 spells CASSSSGESGNTIYF. The CDR3 DNA follows: TGCGCCAGCAGCTCTTCAGGAGAATCTGGAAACACCATATATTTT.

This rearrangement joins TRBV7-3 to TRBJ2-2, with D perhaps matching TRBD2 (6 bases). V was shortened by 5 bases and J by 3 bases, with 13 bases between the two germline ends. Germline V lookup: CDR1 SGHTA, CDR2 FQGTGA. This CDR3 contains 15 residues. CDR3 region: CASSPTGTDTGELFF. CDR3 sequence (DNA): TGTGCCAGCAGCCCCACTGGGACTGACACCGGGGAGCTGTTTTTT.

This clonotype occurred many times. The chain employs TRBV9 and TRBJ2-3; TRBD2 might be the D (5 bases). Germline CDR1 is SGDLS and CDR2 is YYNGEE. V was trimmed by 0 bases and J by 0 bases, leaving 5 bases between them. The CDR3 is 14 amino acids. The CDR3 bases are TGTGCCAGCAGCGTAGCGGGAAGCACAGATACGCAGTATTTT. This sequence encodes CASSVAGSTDTQYF.

The sample holds many counts of this clonotype. This chain uses TRBV7-2 with TRBJ2-2; the D gene is possibly TRBD2 (6 bases). This CDR3 comprises 14 residues. The V and J ends lost 1 base and 4 bases respectively, with 7 bases between them. Germline V gene sequence: CDR1 SGHTA, CDR2 FQGNSA. CDR3 region: CASSLVGGTGELFF. CDR3 bases: TGTGCCAGCAGCTTAGTCGGGGGCACCGGGGAGCTGTTTTTT.